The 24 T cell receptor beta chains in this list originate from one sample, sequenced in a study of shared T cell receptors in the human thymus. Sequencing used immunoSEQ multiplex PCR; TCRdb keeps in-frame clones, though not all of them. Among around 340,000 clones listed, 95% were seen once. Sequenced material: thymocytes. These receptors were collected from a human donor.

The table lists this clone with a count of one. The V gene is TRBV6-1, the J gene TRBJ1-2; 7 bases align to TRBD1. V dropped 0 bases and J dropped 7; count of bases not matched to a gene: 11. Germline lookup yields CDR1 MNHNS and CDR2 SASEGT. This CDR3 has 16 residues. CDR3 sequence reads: CASSEAEPGGSVGYTF. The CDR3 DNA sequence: TGTGCCAGCAGTGAAGCGGAGCCAGGGGGATCGGTTGGCTACACCTTC.

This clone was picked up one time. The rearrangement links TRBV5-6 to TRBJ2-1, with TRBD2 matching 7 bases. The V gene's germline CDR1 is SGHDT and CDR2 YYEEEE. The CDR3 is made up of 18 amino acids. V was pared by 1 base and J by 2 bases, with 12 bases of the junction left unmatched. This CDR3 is CASSLSLADVHTYNEQFF. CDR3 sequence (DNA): TGTGCCAGCAGCTTGTCTCTAGCGGACGTTCATACCTACAATGAGCAGTTCTTC.

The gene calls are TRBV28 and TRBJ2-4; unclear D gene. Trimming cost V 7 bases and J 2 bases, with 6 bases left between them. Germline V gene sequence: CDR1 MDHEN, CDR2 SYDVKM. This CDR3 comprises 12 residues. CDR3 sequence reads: CASMTPKNIQYF. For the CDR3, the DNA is TGTGCCAGCATGACTCCCAAAAACATTCAGTACTTC. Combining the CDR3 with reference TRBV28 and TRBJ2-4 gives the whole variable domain DVKVTQSSRYLVKRTGEKVFLECVQDMDHENMFWYRQDPGLGLRLIYFSYDVKMKEKGDIPEGYSVSREKKERFSLILESASTNQTSMYLCASMTPKNIQYFGAGTRLSVL.

This CDR3 reads CASSGASGLWGKNSNQPQHF. The CDR3, as DNA: TGTGCCAGCAGTGGGGCTTCCGGTTTATGGGGGAAGAATAGCAATCAGCCCCAGCATTTT. The chain joins TRBV2 to TRBJ1-5; weak D call: TRBD1 (5 bases). The CDR3 contains 20 residues. The V end lost 4 bases, the J end lost 0 bases, and 25 bases lay between the germline ends. Per the germline V gene, CDR1 is SNHLY and CDR2 is FYNNEI.

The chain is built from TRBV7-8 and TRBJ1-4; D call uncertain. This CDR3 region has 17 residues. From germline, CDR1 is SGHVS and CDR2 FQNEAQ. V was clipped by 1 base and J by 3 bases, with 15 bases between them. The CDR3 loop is CASSLGGIAGPNEKLFF. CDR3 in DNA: TGTGCCAGCAGCTTAGGCGGGATAGCGGGCCCTAATGAAAAACTGTTTTTT. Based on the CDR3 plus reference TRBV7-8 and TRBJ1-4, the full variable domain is GAGVSQSPRYKVAKRGQDVALRCDPISGHVSLFWYQQALGQGPEFLTYFQNEAQLDKSGLPSDRFFAERPEGSVSTLKIQRTQQEDSAVYLCASSLGGIAGPNEKLFFGSGTQLSVL.

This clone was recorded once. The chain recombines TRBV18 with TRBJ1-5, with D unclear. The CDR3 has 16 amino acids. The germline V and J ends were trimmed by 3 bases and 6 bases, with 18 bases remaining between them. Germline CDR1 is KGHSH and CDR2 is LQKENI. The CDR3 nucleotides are TGTGCCAGCTCACCCGCGGTGCCGAGAAGGCCTCAGCCCCAGCATTTT. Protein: CASSPAVPRRPQPQHF.

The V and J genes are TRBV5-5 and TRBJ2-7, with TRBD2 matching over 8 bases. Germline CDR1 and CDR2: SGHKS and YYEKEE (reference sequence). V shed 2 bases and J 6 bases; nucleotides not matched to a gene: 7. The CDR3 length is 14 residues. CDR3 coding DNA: TGTGCCAGCAGCTTAGCGGGAGTGCGCCCCGAGCAGTACTTC. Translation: CASSLAGVRPEQYF.

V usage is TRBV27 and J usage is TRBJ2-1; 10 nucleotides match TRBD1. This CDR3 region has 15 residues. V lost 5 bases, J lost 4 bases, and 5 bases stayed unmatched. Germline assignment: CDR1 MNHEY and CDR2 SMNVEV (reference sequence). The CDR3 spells CASSHDRGLYNEQFF. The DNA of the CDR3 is TGTGCCAGCAGTCACGACAGGGGGCTTTACAATGAGCAGTTCTTC.

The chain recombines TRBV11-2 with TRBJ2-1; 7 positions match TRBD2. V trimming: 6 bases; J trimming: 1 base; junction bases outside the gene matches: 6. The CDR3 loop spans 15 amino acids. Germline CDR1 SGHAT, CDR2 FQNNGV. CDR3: CASRCSGRSYNEQFF. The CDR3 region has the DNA TGTGCCAGCAGATGTAGCGGGCGGTCCTACAATGAGCAGTTCTTC.

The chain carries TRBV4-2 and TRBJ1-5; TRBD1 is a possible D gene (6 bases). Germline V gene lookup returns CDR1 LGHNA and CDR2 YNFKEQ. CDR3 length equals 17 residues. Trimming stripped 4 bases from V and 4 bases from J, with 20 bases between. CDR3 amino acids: CASSPGMSRQGNQPQHF. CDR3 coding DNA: TGTGCCAGCAGCCCCGGCATGTCGAGGCAGGGGAATCAGCCCCAGCATTTT.

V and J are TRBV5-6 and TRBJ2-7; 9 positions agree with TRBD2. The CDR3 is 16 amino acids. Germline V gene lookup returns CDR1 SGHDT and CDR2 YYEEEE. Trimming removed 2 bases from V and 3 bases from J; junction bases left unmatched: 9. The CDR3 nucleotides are TGTGCCAGCAGCTTAATCCTAGCGGGGTCCTACTACGAGCAGTACTTC. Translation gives CASSLILAGSYYEQYF.

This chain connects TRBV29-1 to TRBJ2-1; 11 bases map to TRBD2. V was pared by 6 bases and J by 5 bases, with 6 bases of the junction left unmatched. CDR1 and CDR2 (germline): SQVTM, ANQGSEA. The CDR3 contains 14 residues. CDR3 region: CSVTPSGRNNEQFF. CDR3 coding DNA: TGCAGCGTGACGCCTAGCGGGAGGAACAATGAGCAGTTCTTC.

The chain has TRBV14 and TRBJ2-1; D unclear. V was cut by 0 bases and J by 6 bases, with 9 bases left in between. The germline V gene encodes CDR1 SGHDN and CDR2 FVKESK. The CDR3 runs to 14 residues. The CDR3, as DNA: TGTGCCAGCAGCCAAGAGGGGATTTTCAATGAGCAGTTCTTC. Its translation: CASSQEGIFNEQFF.

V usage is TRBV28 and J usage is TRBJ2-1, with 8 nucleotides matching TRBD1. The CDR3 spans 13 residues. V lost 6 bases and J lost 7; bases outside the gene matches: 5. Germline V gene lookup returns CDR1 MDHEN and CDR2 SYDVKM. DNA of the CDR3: TGTGCCAGCAGCCGACAGGGGCCAAATGAGCAGTTCTTC. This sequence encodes CASSRQGPNEQFF.

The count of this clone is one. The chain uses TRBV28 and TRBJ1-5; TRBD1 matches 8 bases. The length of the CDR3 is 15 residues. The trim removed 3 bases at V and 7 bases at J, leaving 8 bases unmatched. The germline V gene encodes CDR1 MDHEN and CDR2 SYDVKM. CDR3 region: CASSLGQGARQPQHF. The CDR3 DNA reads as TGTGCCAGCAGTTTGGGGCAGGGGGCCCGGCAGCCCCAGCATTTT.

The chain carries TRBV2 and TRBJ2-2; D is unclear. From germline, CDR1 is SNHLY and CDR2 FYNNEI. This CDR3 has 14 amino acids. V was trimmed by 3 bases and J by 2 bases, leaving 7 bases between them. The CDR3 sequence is CASSEPGNTGELFF. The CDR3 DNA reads TGTGCCAGCAGTGAGCCAGGAAACACCGGGGAGCTGTTTTTT.

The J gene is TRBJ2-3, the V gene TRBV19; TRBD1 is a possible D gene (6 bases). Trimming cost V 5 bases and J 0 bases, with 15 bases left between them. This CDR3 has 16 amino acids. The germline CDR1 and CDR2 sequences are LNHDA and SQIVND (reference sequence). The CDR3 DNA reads TGTGCCAGTAGTCCAGACGACAGGTACAGCACAGATACGCAGTATTTT. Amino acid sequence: CASSPDDRYSTDTQYF.

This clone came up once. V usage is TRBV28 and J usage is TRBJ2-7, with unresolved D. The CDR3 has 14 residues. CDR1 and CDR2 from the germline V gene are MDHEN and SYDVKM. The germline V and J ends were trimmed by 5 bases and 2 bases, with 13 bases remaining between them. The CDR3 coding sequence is TGTGCCAGCAGTCCTCCGCGTTCAACCTACGAGCAGTACTTC. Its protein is CASSPPRSTYEQYF.

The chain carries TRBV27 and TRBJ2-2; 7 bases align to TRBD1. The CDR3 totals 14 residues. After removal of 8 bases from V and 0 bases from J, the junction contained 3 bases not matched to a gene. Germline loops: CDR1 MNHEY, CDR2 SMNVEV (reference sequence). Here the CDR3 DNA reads TGTGCCAGCTCCAGGGGGTCGAACACCGGGGAGCTGTTTTTT. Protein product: CASSRGSNTGELFF.

The DNA of the CDR3 is TGTGCCAGCAGTTTTCGGTGGTACTTC. Amino acids: CASSFRWYF. The V and J genes are TRBV27 and TRBJ2-5; D remains ambiguous. V lost 3 bases to trimming and J lost 13 bases, with 6 bases between them. This CDR3 has 9 residues. From germline, CDR1 is MNHEY and CDR2 SMNVEV (reference sequence).

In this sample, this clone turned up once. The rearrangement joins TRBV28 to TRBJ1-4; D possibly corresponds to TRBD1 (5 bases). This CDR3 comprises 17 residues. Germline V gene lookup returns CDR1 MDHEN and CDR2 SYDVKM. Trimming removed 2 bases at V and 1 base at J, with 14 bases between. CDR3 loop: CASSLQGVGLTNEKLFF. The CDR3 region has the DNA TGTGCCAGCAGTTTACAGGGTGTGGGGTTAACTAATGAAAAACTGTTTTTT.

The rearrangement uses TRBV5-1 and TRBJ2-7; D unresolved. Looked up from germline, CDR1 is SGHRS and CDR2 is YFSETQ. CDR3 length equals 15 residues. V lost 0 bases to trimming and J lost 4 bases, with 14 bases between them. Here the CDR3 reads CASSLEWEGRYEQYF. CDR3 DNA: TGCGCCAGCAGCTTGGAGTGGGAAGGTCGTTACGAGCAGTACTTC.

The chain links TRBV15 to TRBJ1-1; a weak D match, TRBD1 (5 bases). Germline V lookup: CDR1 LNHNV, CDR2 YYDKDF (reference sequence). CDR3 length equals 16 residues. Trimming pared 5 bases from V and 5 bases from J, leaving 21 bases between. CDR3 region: CATSRLEVQETTEAFF. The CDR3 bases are TGTGCCACCAGCCGACTGGAGGTACAGGAGACTACTGAAGCTTTCTTT.

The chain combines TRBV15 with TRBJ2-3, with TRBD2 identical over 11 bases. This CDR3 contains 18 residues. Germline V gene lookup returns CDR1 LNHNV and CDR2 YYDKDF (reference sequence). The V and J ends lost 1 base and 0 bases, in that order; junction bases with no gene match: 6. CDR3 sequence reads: CATSRALGLAVSTDTQYF. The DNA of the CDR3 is TGTGCCACCAGCAGAGCCTTGGGACTAGCGGTTAGCACAGATACGCAGTATTTT.